This T cell receptor (beta chain) was captured in a study of breast tumors, draining lymph nodes, adjacent tissues. Overall study findings and caveats: Tumor repertoires ranked between lymph nodes and nontumor tissue in diversity, with V and J gene preferences. Compared with basal-like, luminal-like tumors shared significantly more repertoire with nontumor tissue.

TCRdb re-derived calls from the multiplex PCR reads in MiXCR, one entry per CDR3 protein. The sample carries about 150,000 distinct CDR3 sequences, approximately 20% recorded once. Germline CDR1 is LGHNA and CDR2 is YNFKEQ. The CDR3 is 16 residues long. The junction had 8 bases not matched to a gene; V was cut back by 3 bases and J by 1 base. Axillary draining lymph nodes of breast cancer patients supplied the node samples. This clonotype came up many times. Its antigen is undetermined. The source is a female donor with breast cancer. Some clones in this sample may be carry-over from other donors' samples. Sequencing was done on a sample of axillary lymph node tissue. This chain joins TRBV4-2 and TRBJ1-2; 7 nucleotides agree with TRBD1. CDR3 protein: CASSQTGTDFNYGYTF. The CDR3 nucleotides are TGTGCCAGCAGCCAGACAGGGACCGACTTTAACTATGGCTACACCTTC.